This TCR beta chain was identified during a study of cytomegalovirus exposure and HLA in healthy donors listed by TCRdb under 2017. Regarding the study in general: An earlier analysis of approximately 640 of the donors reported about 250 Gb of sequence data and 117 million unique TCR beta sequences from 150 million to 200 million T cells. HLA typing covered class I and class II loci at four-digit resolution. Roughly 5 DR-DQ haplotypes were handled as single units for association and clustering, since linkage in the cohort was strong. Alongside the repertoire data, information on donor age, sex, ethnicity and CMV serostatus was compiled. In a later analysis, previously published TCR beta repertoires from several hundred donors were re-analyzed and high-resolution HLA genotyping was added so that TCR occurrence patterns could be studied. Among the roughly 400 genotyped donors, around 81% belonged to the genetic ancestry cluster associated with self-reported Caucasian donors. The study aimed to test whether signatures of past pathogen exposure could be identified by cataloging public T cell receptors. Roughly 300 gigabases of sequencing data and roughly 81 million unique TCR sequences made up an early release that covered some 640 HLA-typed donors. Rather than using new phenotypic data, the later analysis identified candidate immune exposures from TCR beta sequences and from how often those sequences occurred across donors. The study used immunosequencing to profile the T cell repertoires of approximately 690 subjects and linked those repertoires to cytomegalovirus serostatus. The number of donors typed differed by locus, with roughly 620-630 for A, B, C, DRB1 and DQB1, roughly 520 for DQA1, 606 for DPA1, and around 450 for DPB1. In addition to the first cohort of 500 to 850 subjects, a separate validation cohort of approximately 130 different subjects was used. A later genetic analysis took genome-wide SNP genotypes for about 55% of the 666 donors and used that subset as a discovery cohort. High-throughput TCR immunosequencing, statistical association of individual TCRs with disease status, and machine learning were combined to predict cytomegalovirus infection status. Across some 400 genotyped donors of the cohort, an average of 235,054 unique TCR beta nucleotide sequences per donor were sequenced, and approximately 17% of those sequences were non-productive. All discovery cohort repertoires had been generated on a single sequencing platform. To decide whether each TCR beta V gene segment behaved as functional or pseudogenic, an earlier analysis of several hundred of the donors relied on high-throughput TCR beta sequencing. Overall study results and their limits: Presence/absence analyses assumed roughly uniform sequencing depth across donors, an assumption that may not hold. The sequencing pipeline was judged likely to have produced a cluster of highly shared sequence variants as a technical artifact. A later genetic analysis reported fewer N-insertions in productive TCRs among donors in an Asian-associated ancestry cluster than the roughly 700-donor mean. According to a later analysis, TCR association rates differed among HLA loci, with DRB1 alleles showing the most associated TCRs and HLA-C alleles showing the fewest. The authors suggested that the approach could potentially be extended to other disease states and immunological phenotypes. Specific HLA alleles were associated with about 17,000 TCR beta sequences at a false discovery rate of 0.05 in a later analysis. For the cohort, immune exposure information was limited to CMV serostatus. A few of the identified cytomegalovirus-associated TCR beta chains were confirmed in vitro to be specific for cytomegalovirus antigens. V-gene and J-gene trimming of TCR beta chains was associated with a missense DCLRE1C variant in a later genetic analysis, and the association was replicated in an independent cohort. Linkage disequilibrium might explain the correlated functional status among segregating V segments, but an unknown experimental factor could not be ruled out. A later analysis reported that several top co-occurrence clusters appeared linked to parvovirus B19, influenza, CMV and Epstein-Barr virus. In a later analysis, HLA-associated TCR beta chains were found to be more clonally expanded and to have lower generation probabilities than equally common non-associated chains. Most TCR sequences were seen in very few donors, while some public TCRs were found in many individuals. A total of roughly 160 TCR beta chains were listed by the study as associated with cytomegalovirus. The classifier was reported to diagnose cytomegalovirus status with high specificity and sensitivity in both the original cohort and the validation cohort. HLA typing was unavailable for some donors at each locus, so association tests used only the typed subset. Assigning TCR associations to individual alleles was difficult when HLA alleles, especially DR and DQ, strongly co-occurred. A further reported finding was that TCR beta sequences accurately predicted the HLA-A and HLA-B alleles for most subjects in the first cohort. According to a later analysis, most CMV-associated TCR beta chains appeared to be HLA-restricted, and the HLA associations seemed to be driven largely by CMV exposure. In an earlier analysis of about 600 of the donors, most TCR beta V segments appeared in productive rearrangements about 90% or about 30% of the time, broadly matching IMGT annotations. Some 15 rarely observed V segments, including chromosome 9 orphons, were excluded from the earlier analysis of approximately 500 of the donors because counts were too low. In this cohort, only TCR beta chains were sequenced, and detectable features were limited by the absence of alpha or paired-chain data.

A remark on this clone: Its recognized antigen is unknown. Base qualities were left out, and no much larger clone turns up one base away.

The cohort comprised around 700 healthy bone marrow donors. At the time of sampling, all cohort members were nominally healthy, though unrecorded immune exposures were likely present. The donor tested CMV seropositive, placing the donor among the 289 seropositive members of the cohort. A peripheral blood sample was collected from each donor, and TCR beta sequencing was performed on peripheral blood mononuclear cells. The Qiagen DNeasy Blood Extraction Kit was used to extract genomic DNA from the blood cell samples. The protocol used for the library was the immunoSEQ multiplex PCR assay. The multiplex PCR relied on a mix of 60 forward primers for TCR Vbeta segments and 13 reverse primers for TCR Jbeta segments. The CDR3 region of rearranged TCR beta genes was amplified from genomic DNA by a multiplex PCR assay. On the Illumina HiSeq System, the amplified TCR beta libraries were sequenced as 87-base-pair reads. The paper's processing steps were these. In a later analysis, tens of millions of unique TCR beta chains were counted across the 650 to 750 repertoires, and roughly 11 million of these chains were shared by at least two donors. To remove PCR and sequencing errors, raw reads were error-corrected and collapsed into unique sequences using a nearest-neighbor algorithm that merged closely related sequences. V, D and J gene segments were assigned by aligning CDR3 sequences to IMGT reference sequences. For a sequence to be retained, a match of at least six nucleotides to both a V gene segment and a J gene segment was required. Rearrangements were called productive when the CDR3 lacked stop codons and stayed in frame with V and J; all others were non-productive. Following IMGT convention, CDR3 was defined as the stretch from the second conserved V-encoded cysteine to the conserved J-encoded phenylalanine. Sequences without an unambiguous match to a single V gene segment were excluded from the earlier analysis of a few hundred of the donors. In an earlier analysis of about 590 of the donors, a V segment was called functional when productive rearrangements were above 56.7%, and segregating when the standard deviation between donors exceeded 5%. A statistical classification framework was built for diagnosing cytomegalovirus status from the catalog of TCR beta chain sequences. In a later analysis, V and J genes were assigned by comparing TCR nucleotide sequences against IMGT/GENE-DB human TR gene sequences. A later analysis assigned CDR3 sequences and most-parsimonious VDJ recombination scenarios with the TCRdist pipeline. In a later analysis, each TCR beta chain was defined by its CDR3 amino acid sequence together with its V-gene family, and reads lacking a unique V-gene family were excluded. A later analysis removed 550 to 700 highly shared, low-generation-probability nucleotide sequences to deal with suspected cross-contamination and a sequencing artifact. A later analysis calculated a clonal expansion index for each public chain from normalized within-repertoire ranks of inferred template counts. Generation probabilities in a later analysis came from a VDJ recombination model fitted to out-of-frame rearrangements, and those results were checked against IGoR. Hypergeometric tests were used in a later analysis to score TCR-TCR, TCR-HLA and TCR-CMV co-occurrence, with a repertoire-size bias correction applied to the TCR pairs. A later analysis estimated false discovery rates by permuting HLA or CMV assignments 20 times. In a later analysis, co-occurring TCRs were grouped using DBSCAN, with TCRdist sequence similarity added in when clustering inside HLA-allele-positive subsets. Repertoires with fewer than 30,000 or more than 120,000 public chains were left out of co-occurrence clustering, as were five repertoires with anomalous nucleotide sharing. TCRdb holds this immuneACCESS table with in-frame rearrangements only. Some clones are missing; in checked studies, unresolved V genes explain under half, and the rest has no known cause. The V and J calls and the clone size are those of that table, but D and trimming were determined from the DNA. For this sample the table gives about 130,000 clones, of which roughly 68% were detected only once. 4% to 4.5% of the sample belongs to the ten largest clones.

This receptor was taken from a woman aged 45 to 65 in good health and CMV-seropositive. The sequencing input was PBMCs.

CDR3 reads: CASTGGTSFNQPQHF. The bases are TGTGCCAGCACGGGGGGTACCAGTTTCAATCAGCCCCAGCATTTT. The chain is made from TRBV28 and TRBJ1-5; the best D guess is TRBD1, with 5 bases matching. The germline V gene sets CDR1 to MDHEN and CDR2 to SYDVKM. The trim is 7 bases for V and 3 bases for J, with a gap of 16 bases between the germline ends. The CDR3 holds 15 amino acids from the cysteine to the phenylalanine. Of all the DNA, just the CDR3 is kept, 45 bases in frame from base 1.